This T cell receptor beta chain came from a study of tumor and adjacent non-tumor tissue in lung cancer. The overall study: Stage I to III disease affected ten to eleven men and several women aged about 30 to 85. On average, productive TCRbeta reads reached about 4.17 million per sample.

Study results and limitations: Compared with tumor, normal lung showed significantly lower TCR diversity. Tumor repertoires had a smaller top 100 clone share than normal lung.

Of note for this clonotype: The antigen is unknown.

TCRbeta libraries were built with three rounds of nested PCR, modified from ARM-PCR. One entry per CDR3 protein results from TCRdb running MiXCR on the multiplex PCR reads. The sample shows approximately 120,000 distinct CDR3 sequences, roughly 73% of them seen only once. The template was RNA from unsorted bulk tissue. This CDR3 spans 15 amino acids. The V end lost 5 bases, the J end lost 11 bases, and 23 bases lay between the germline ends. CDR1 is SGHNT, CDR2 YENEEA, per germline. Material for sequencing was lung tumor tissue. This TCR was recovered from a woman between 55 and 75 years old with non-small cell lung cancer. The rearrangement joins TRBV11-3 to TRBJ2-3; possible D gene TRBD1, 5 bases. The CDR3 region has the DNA TGTGCCAGCAGCCTCACCGGGCAGGGATGTCATAGGCAGTATTTT. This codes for CASSLTGQGCHRQYF.